A selection of T cell receptor beta chains follows, all from one sample in a study of blood T cell repertoires in COVID-19. Only in-frame clones appear in the TCRdb table, and some are missing; sequencing was by immunoSEQ multiplex PCR. This table holds tens of thousands of clones, 70% to 80% found once. Specimen: peripheral blood. Receptors were obtained from a man in his sixties or seventies with acute or convalescent COVID-19. CDR3s include the opening cysteine and the closing phenylalanine or tryptophan. A D gene is named only where the DNA matches it firmly. Not all rows give a size; the values are once, few, many and, for expanded clones, a class.

>12|TRBJ2-3|NA|NA|TRBV6-5
TGTGCCAGCAGTTCCGCCCCCGGTACGCAGTATTTT
CASSSAPGTQYF
>14|TRBJ2-7|NA|NA|TRBV10-3
TGTGCCATCAGGAGGACTATTCTGACCTACGAGCAGTACTTC
CAIRRTILTYEQYF
>14|TRBJ2-7|NA|NA|TRBV11-1
TGTGCCAGCAGCCGAGCAGGGGGGCCCTACGAGCAGTACTTC
CASSRAGGPYEQYF
>13|TRBJ1-2|NA|NA|TRBV12-3/TRBV12-4
TGTGCCAGCAGTTTAAGGGGAGGCTATGGCTACACCTTC
CASSLRGGYGYTF
>13|TRBJ1-1|NA|NA|TRBV7-9
TGTGCCAGCAGCTCCTCTGTAAACACTGAAGCTTTCTTT
CASSSSVNTEAFF
>19|TRBJ1-4|NA|TRBD1|TRBV5-6
TGTGCCAGCAGCTCCCTCCGGACAGGGGGCCATAGGAGGGATGAAAAACTGTTTTTT
CASSSLRTGGHRRDEKLFF
>18|TRBJ2-6|NA|NA|TRBV21-1
TGTGCCAGCAGCAAAGGCGGGACGGTAAGTGGTTGGGCCAACGTCCTGACTTTC
CASSKGGTVSGWANVLTF
>15|TRBJ2-2|NA|NA|TRBV6-5
TGTGCCAGCAGTTTGGACACGGTTGTCACCGGGGAGCTGTTTTTT
CASSLDTVVTGELFF
>15|TRBJ2-5|NA|TRBD1|TRBV4-3
TGCGCCAGCAGCAGCTCGTCAGGGGGTGGAGAGACCCAGTACTTC
CASSSSSGGGETQYF
>14|TRBJ2-1|few|NA|TRBV27
TGTGCCAGCAGTTTTAGAACCTCCTACAATGAGCAGTTCTTC
CASSFRTSYNEQFF